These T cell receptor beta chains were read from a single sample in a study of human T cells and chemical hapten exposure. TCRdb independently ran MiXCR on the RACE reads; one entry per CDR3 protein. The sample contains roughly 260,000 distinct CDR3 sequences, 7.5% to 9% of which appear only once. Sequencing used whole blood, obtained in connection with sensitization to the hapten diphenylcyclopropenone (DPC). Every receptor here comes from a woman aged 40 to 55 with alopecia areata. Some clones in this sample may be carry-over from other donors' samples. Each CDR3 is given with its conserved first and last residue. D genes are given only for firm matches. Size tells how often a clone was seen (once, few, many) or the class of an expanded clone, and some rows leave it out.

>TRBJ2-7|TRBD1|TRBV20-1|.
CSARSGTGIDEQYF
TGCAGTGCTAGAAGCGGGACAGGGATCGACGAGCAGTACTTC
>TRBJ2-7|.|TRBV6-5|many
CASSPGPMSSYEQYF
TGTGCCAGCAGCCCCGGGCCCATGAGCTCCTACGAGCAGTACTTC
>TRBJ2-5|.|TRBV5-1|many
CASSLVGNQETQYF
TGCGCCAGCAGCTTGGTTGGCAACCAAGAGACCCAGTACTTC
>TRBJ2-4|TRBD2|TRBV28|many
CASSRSGRGNIQYF
TGTGCCAGCAGCCGTAGCGGGAGGGGAAACATTCAGTACTTC
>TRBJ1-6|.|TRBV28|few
CASSLPAGPYSPLHF
TGTGCCAGCAGTCTCCCGGCAGGGCCGTACTCACCCCTCCACTTT
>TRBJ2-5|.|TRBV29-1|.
CSVNPYQETQYF
TGCAGCGTTAATCCGTACCAAGAGACCCAGTACTTC
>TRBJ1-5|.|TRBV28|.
CASRGPGNQPQHF
TGTGCCAGCAGGGGACCCGGCAATCAGCCCCAGCATTTT
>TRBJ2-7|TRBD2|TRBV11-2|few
CASSRGRGILAWVEQYF
TGTGCCAGCAGCCGAGGTCGAGGGATACTAGCGTGGGTCGAGCAGTACTTC
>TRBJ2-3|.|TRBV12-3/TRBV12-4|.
CASSQGPSVDTQYF
TGTGCCAGCAGTCAGGGACCTTCCGTAGATACGCAGTATTTT
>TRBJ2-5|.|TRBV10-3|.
CAISGRSGQETQYF
TGTGCCATCAGTGGACGGAGCGGACAAGAGACCCAGTACTTC
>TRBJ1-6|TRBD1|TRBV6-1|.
CASSEQGALNSPLHF
TGTGCCAGCAGTGAACAGGGGGCGCTAAATTCACCCCTCCACTTT
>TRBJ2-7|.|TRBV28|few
CASSPATYRVPYEQYF
TGTGCCAGCAGTCCAGCCACCTACAGGGTACCCTACGAGCAGTACTTC
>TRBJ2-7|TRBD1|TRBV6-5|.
CASSYRDRGSYEQYF
TGTGCCAGCAGTTACAGGGACAGAGGCTCCTACGAGCAGTACTTC
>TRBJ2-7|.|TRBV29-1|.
CSVLAESPYEQYF
TGCAGCGTGTTGGCGGAATCCCCCTACGAGCAGTACTTC
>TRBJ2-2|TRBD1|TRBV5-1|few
CASSFRDRGPGELFF
TGCGCCAGCAGCTTCCGGGACAGGGGGCCCGGGGAGCTGTTTTTT
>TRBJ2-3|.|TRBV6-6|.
CASSSAGITTDTQYF
TGTGCCAGCAGTTCCGCGGGAATAACCACAGATACGCAGTATTTT
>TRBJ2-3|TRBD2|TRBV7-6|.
CASSYLSGRAEDTQYF
TGTGCCAGCAGCTACCTTAGCGGGAGGGCCGAAGATACGCAGTATTTT
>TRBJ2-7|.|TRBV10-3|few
CAIRDTGTEQYF
TGTGCCATCAGGGATACAGGGACCGAGCAGTACTTC
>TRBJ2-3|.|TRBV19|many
CASTLTRPDRPLSTDTQYF
TGTGCCAGTACCTTAACCCGACCCGACAGGCCTCTCAGCACAGATACGCAGTATTTT
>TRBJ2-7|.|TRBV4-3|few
CASSQDYDTGDGFHEQYF
TGCGCCAGCAGCCAAGATTACGATACGGGGGACGGATTCCACGAGCAGTACTTC
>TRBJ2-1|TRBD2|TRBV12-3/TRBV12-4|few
CASSYLASGRVNEQFF
TGTGCCAGCAGTTATTTGGCTAGCGGGAGGGTCAATGAGCAGTTCTTC
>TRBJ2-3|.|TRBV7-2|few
CASSLVPGGTDTQYF
TGTGCCAGCAGCTTAGTGCCGGGAGGCACAGATACGCAGTATTTT
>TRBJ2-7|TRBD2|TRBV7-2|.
CASSLTSALGEQYF
TGTGCCAGCAGCTTAACTAGCGCCCTCGGCGAGCAGTACTTC
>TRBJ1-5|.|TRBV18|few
CASSPQEEEPQHF
TGTGCCAGCTCACCACAGGAGGAAGAGCCCCAGCATTTT
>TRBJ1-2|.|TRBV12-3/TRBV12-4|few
CASSLAQSGYTF
TGTGCCAGCAGTTTAGCGCAGAGTGGCTACACCTTC
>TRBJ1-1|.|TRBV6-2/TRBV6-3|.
CASSYGDTNTEAFF
TGTGCCAGCAGTTATGGAGATACGAACACTGAAGCTTTCTTT
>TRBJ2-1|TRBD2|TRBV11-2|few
CASRRDYSYNEQFF
TGTGCCAGCAGAAGGGACTACTCCTACAATGAGCAGTTCTTC
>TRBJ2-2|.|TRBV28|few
CATDNSGNTGELFF
TGTGCCACAGACAACAGCGGAAACACCGGGGAGCTGTTTTTT
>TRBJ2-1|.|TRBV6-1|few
CASSAMRENEQFF
TGTGCCAGCAGTGCAATGAGGGAAAATGAGCAGTTCTTC
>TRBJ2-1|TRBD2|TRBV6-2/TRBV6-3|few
CASSYSTSGLVYNEQFF
TGTGCCAGCAGTTACTCGACTTCGGGACTAGTCTACAATGAGCAGTTCTTC
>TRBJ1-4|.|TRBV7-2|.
CASSLGQTTNEKLFF
TGTGCCAGCAGCTTAGGGCAGACAACTAATGAAAAACTGTTTTTT
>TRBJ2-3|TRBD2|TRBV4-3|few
CASSQTSVGTDTQYF
TGCGCCAGCAGCCAAACTAGCGTCGGTACAGATACGCAGTATTTT
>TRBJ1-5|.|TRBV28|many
CASSAGADRYSNQPQHF
TGTGCCAGCAGCGCCGGGGCAGACAGGTATAGCAATCAGCCCCAGCATTTT
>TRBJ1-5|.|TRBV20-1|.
CSAREHGTFNQPQHF
TGCAGTGCTAGAGAACACGGTACCTTTAATCAGCCCCAGCATTTT
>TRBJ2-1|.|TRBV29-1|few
CSVSGRGVDEQFF
TGCAGCGTTTCGGGAAGGGGTGTTGATGAGCAGTTCTTC
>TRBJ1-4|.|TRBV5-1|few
CASSQQGINEKLFF
TGCGCCAGCAGCCAACAGGGAATAAATGAAAAACTGTTTTTT
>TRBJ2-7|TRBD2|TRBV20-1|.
CSASGLAGGPEQYF
TGCAGTGCTAGTGGGCTAGCGGGAGGACCCGAGCAGTACTTC
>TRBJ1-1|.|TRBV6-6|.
CASSPPLRDTEAFF
TGTGCCAGCAGTCCTCCCCTACGGGACACTGAAGCTTTCTTT
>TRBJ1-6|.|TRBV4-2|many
CASSQTGDNSPLHF
TGTGCCAGCAGCCAGACAGGAGATAATTCACCCCTCCACTTT
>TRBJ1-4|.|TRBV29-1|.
CSVALWDREKLFF
TGCAGCGTTGCGCTCTGGGACCGTGAAAAACTGTTTTTT
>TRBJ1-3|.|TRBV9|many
CASSAGPVTTGNTIYF
TGTGCCAGCAGCGCCGGGCCTGTAACGACTGGAAACACCATATATTTT
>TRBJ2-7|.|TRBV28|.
CASSYGLSLGGDEQYF
TGTGCCAGCAGCTACGGACTATCCCTCGGGGGCGACGAGCAGTACTTC
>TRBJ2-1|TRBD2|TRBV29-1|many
CTIRLAGDGNEQFF
TGCACCATAAGACTAGCGGGAGACGGAAATGAGCAGTTCTTC
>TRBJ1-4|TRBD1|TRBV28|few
CASKQGARAEKLFF
TGTGCCAGCAAGCAGGGGGCGCGAGCGGAAAAACTGTTTTTT
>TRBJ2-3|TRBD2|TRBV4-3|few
CASSQRTSGHSTDTQYF
TGCGCCAGCAGCCAACGGACTAGCGGACATAGCACAGATACGCAGTATTTT
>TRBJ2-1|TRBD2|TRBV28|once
CASSKPGLGGHEQFF
TGTGCCAGCAGTAAACCGGGACTAGGTGGGCATGAGCAGTTCTTC
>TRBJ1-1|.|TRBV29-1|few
CSVVISGRPNTEAFF
TGCAGCGTTGTCATCTCAGGACGACCGAACACTGAAGCTTTCTTT
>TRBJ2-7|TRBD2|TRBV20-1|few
CSATRLAGDEQYF
TGCAGTGCCACTCGACTAGCGGGAGACGAGCAGTACTTC
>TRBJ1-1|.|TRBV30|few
CAWSEQGPGAFF
TGTGCCTGGAGTGAACAGGGACCGGGAGCTTTCTTT
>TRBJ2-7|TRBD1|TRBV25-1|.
CASSATGTGYPYEQYF
TGTGCCAGCAGCGCCACCGGGACAGGGTACCCCTACGAGCAGTACTTC
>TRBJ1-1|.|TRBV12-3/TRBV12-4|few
CASNRGIGTEAFF
TGTGCCAGCAATCGTGGCATAGGCACTGAAGCTTTCTTT
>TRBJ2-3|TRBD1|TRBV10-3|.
CAINRGADTQYF
TGTGCCATCAACAGGGGAGCAGATACGCAGTATTTT
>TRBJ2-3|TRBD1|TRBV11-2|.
CASSLGTGDTQYF
TGTGCCAGCAGCTTAGGGACAGGGGATACGCAGTATTTT
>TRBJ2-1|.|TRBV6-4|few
CASTQDGVYNEQFF
TGTGCCAGCACCCAGGACGGCGTCTACAATGAGCAGTTCTTC
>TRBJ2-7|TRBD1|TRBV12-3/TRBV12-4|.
CASSFQGQILNPSEQYF
TGTGCCAGCAGTTTCCAGGGACAGATCCTAAACCCTTCCGAGCAGTACTTC
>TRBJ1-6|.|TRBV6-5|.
CASRIFNSPLHF
TGTGCCAGCAGGATATTTAATTCACCCCTCCACTTT
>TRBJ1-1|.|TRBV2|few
CASIRRGARNTEAFF
TGTGCCAGCATTAGGCGGGGGGCCAGGAACACTGAAGCTTTCTTT
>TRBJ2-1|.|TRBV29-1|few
CSVGERLYNEQFF
TGCAGCGTTGGGGAACGTCTCTACAATGAGCAGTTCTTC
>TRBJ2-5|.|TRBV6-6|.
CASSYFAGTFQETQYF
TGTGCCAGCAGTTACTTTGCGGGGACTTTCCAAGAGACCCAGTACTTC
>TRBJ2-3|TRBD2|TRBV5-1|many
CATRPLAATDTQYF
TGCGCCACCCGACCCCTAGCGGCCACAGATACGCAGTATTTT